This is a list of T cell receptor beta chains from one sample in a study of Ad26.COV2.S vaccination and SARS-CoV-2 variants. TCRdb's copy holds only in-frame clones and misses some; the assay was immunoSEQ multiplex PCR. The data hold under 600,000 clones, with 80% to 90% observed a single time. Source: peripheral blood, taken in a trial of Ad26.COV2.S vaccine versus placebo. The receptors derive from a person between 18 and 59 years old who received the Ad26.COV2.S COVID-19 vaccine or a placebo. CDR3s include the opening cysteine and the closing phenylalanine or tryptophan. Each record gives: clone size, V gene, J gene, D gene, CDR3 protein, CDR3 DNA. The D gene is left open where the match is weak. Clone size is shown for a subset of rows, as once, few, many or a class of expanded clone.

clone_size: NA
v_call: TRBV19
j_call: TRBJ2-4
d_call: TRBD1
cdr3_aa: CASSPGGLAKNIQYF
cdr3_nt: TGTGCCAGTAGCCCAGGGGGCCTAGCCAAAAACATTCAGTACTTC

clone_size: NA
v_call: TRBV18
j_call: TRBJ2-3
d_call: NA
cdr3_aa: CASSPRRAGTDTQYF
cdr3_nt: TGTGCCAGCTCACCACGTCGAGCAGGCACAGATACGCAGTATTTT

clone_size: NA
v_call: TRBV7-8
j_call: TRBJ2-1
d_call: NA
cdr3_aa: CASSSGLNNEQFF
cdr3_nt: TGTGCCAGCAGCTCCGGACTCAACAATGAGCAGTTCTTC

clone_size: NA
v_call: TRBV19
j_call: TRBJ1-5
d_call: NA
cdr3_aa: CASTNLLPSYSNQPQHF
cdr3_nt: TGTGCCAGTACCAACCTTTTGCCCTCTTATAGCAATCAGCCCCAGCATTTT

clone_size: NA
v_call: TRBV5-5
j_call: TRBJ1-1
d_call: NA
cdr3_aa: CASSLGQPATEAFF
cdr3_nt: TGTGCCAGCAGCTTGGGGCAGCCCGCCACTGAAGCTTTCTTT

clone_size: NA
v_call: TRBV11-2
j_call: TRBJ1-2
d_call: NA
cdr3_aa: CASSIPGQPDYGYTF
cdr3_nt: TGTGCCAGCAGCATTCCGGGACAACCTGACTATGGCTACACCTTC

clone_size: NA
v_call: TRBV27
j_call: TRBJ2-7
d_call: TRBD1
cdr3_aa: CASSLSGGTGGYEQYF
cdr3_nt: TGTGCCAGCAGTTTATCGGGCGGGACAGGGGGTTACGAGCAGTACTTC

clone_size: NA
v_call: TRBV29-1
j_call: TRBJ2-1
d_call: TRBD2
cdr3_aa: CSVGPTQKVAGEHNEQFF
cdr3_nt: TGCAGCGTTGGTCCCACACAAAAGGTAGCGGGAGAACACAATGAGCAGTTCTTC

clone_size: NA
v_call: TRBV6-5
j_call: TRBJ2-7
d_call: TRBD1
cdr3_aa: CASSLIGTDRYEQYF
cdr3_nt: TGTGCCAGCAGTTTAATTGGGACAGACCGTTACGAGCAGTACTTC

clone_size: NA
v_call: TRBV4-3
j_call: TRBJ1-1
d_call: NA
cdr3_aa: CASSHQGTSNTEAFF
cdr3_nt: TGCGCCAGCAGCCATCAAGGGACATCCAACACTGAAGCTTTCTTT

clone_size: NA
v_call: TRBV28
j_call: TRBJ2-1
d_call: NA
cdr3_aa: CASFDPSYNEQFF
cdr3_nt: TGTGCCAGCTTTGACCCCTCCTACAATGAGCAGTTCTTC

clone_size: NA
v_call: TRBV7-2
j_call: TRBJ2-7
d_call: TRBD1
cdr3_aa: CASSGVGDSLYEQYF
cdr3_nt: TGTGCCAGCAGCGGAGTAGGGGACAGCCTTTACGAGCAGTACTTC

clone_size: NA
v_call: TRBV6-6
j_call: TRBJ2-1
d_call: NA
cdr3_aa: CASSLRDTQFF
cdr3_nt: TGTGCCAGCAGCCTCCGGGATACGCAGTTCTTC

clone_size: NA
v_call: TRBV7-2
j_call: TRBJ2-7
d_call: TRBD1
cdr3_aa: CASSPDRNPAYEQYF
cdr3_nt: TGTGCCAGCAGCCCGGACAGGAACCCCGCCTACGAGCAGTACTTC

clone_size: NA
v_call: TRBV2
j_call: TRBJ1-5
d_call: TRBD1
cdr3_aa: CASSSTGGFGNQPQHF
cdr3_nt: TGTGCCAGCAGTTCGACAGGGGGCTTCGGCAATCAGCCCCAGCATTTT

clone_size: NA
v_call: TRBV19
j_call: TRBJ1-5
d_call: NA
cdr3_aa: CASTLGPQHF
cdr3_nt: TGTGCCAGTACCCTCGGGCCCCAGCATTTT

clone_size: NA
v_call: TRBV7-2
j_call: TRBJ2-4
d_call: TRBD2
cdr3_aa: CASSLVAGGPQNIQYF
cdr3_nt: TGTGCCAGCAGCTTAGTCGCGGGAGGGCCCCAAAACATTCAGTACTTC

clone_size: NA
v_call: TRBV18
j_call: TRBJ2-7
d_call: NA
cdr3_aa: CASSPGSAGAYEQYF
cdr3_nt: TGTGCCAGCTCACCAGGCTCGGCAGGGGCCTACGAGCAGTACTTC

clone_size: NA
v_call: TRBV6-2/TRBV6-3
j_call: TRBJ2-5
d_call: NA
cdr3_aa: CASSYEGLQETQYF
cdr3_nt: TGTGCCAGCAGTTACGAGGGGCTACAAGAGACCCAGTACTTC

clone_size: NA
v_call: TRBV6-2/TRBV6-3
j_call: TRBJ1-2
d_call: NA
cdr3_aa: CASSYSLKGYTF
cdr3_nt: TGTGCCAGCAGTTATTCCCTCAAGGGCTACACCTTC

clone_size: once
v_call: TRBV28
j_call: TRBJ2-7
d_call: TRBD2
cdr3_aa: CASSFSSLAGTYEQYF
cdr3_nt: TGTGCCAGCAGTTTTAGTAGTCTAGCGGGAACCTACGAGCAGTACTTC

clone_size: NA
v_call: TRBV18
j_call: TRBJ1-1
d_call: TRBD1
cdr3_aa: CASSHSRDSEAFF
cdr3_nt: TGTGCCAGCTCACACTCTCGGGACAGTGAAGCTTTCTTT

clone_size: NA
v_call: TRBV4-3
j_call: TRBJ1-2
d_call: NA
cdr3_aa: CASSQDRYRYYGYTF
cdr3_nt: TGCGCCAGCAGCCAAGATAGGTACAGATACTATGGCTACACCTTC